This T cell receptor beta chain was obtained from a study of CD8 T cells in Susac syndrome. Random hexamers served to reverse transcribe roughly 0.45 to 1 ug RNA. TCRdb passed the immunoSEQ multiplex PCR reads through MiXCR, listing each CDR3 protein once. The sample yields 150,000 or so distinct CDR3 sequences, more than 95% seen once. This CDR3 region has 13 residues. V lost 2 bases to trimming and J lost 3 bases, with 7 bases between them. CDR1 is SGHRS, CDR2 YFSETQ, per germline. The chain has TRBV5-1 and TRBJ2-3; no clear D. The sequenced sample was CD4+ T cells from PBMCs. This sequence was found in a human donor with Susac syndrome. DNA for the CDR3: TGCGCCAGCAGCTTACTACGGACAGATACGCAGTATTTT. It encodes CASSLLRTDTQYF.